A selection of T cell receptor beta chains follows, all from one sample in a study of CD8+CD57+ T cells in acquired aplastic anemia. TCRdb fed the reads into MiXCR, producing one record per CDR3 protein. The sample shows about 470,000 distinct CDR3 sequences, over 25% of them seen only once. Input material: sorted CD4+, CD8+, or CD8+CD57+ T cells (not recorded which) from PBMCs. The receptor set was obtained from a human donor with aplastic anemia. The CDR3 runs from the conserved cysteine through the conserved F or W. A D gene is named only where the DNA matches it firmly. The size field is filled for only some rows; it gives once, few, many or a size class.

J: TRBJ2-6; V: TRBV5-1; size: -; D: -; CDR3: CASSAGQQEANVLTF; DNA: TGCGCCAGCAGCGCGGGACAGCAGGAGGCCAACGTCCTGACTTTC
J: TRBJ2-5; V: TRBV6-1; size: few; D: TRBD2; CDR3: CASNSYPGSGRETQYF; DNA: TGTGCCAGCAACTCCTACCCGGGTAGCGGGAGAGAGACCCAGTACTTC
J: TRBJ1-3; V: TRBV4-1; size: -; D: TRBD1; CDR3: CASSHTTGYGNTIYF; DNA: TGCGCCAGCAGCCACACGACAGGGTATGGAAACACCATATATTTT
J: TRBJ2-1; V: TRBV2; size: many; D: -; CDR3: CASSEVPPAGEQFF; DNA: TGTGCCAGCAGTGAAGTGCCGCCCGCGGGTGAGCAGTTCTTC
J: TRBJ2-7; V: TRBV19; size: once; D: -; CDR3: CAGSSPYEQYF; DNA: TGTGCCGGCAGCTCACCCTACGAGCAGTACTTC
J: TRBJ2-3; V: TRBV20-1; size: few; D: -; CDR3: CSGSAGSTDTQYF; DNA: TGCAGTGGCAGCGCGGGGAGCACAGATACGCAGTATTTT
J: TRBJ1-5; V: TRBV30; size: -; D: -; CDR3: CAWSDGFSNQPQHF; DNA: TGTGCCTGGAGTGATGGGTTTAGCAATCAGCCCCAGCATTTT
J: TRBJ2-1; V: TRBV19; size: few; D: -; CDR3: CASLDPRIHNEQFF; DNA: TGTGCCAGTTTGGACCCTCGCATTCACAATGAGCAGTTCTTC
J: TRBJ1-6; V: TRBV11-1; size: -; D: -; CDR3: CASRPVVSDSPLHF; DNA: TGTGCCAGCAGGCCTGTCGTCTCGGATTCACCCCTCCACTTT
J: TRBJ1-3; V: TRBV5-1; size: few; D: -; CDR3: CASSPATGIGNTIYF; DNA: TGCGCCAGCAGCCCGGCGACAGGCATTGGAAACACCATATATTTT
J: TRBJ1-1; V: TRBV7-2; size: many; D: -; CDR3: CASSLTRGLNTEAFF; DNA: TGTGCCAGCAGCTTAACCAGAGGGCTGAACACTGAAGCTTTCTTT
J: TRBJ1-2; V: TRBV24-1; size: -; D: -; CDR3: CATSDSVRGGEVYGYTF; DNA: TGTGCCACCAGTGACTCGGTTCGGGGGGGGGAGGTCTATGGCTACACCTTC
J: TRBJ1-1; V: TRBV20-1; size: few; D: -; CDR3: CSAFPVGEAFF; DNA: TGCAGTGCCTTCCCTGTAGGTGAAGCTTTCTTT
J: TRBJ2-7; V: TRBV25-1; size: many; D: -; CDR3: CASEATASYEQYF; DNA: TGTGCCAGCGAGGCGACAGCCTCCTACGAGCAGTACTTC
J: TRBJ2-7; V: TRBV5-4; size: -; D: TRBD2; CDR3: CASTVAGGDEQYF; DNA: TGTGCCAGCACCGTAGCGGGGGGAGACGAGCAGTACTTC
J: TRBJ2-1; V: TRBV10-3; size: -; D: -; CDR3: CAIRAPQGSYNEQFF; DNA: TGTGCCATCAGGGCCCCGCAGGGGTCCTACAATGAGCAGTTCTTC
J: TRBJ2-5; V: TRBV20-1; size: few; D: -; CDR3: CSARGLGETQYF; DNA: TGCAGTGCTAGGGGCTTGGGTGAGACCCAGTACTTC
J: TRBJ1-2; V: TRBV7-2; size: -; D: -; CDR3: CASSDESSYGYTF; DNA: TGTGCCAGCAGTGACGAGAGTTCCTATGGCTACACCTTC
J: TRBJ2-7; V: TRBV9; size: many; D: TRBD2; CDR3: CASSVASDGTSGEYEQYF; DNA: TGTGCCAGCAGCGTAGCGTCAGACGGGACTAGCGGGGAATACGAGCAGTACTTC
J: TRBJ1-1; V: TRBV18; size: -; D: -; CDR3: CASSPSPLPNTEAFF; DNA: TGTGCCAGCTCACCAAGTCCCTTACCGAACACTGAAGCTTTCTTT
J: TRBJ1-1; V: TRBV19; size: few; D: -; CDR3: CASSIFRGRLELNTEAFF; DNA: TGTGCCAGTAGTATTTTTCGAGGACGGTTGGAGCTGAACACTGAAGCTTTCTTT
J: TRBJ2-7; V: TRBV6-1; size: -; D: -; CDR3: CASTRDYEQYF; DNA: TGTGCCAGCACCAGGGACTACGAGCAGTACTTC
J: TRBJ2-7; V: TRBV7-3; size: -; D: -; CDR3: CASSLSLPSPSYEQYF; DNA: TGTGCCAGCAGTTTATCCCTCCCTAGCCCCAGCTACGAGCAGTACTTC
J: TRBJ1-2; V: TRBV24-1; size: few; D: TRBD1; CDR3: CATSIGGNYGYTF; DNA: TGTGCCACCAGTATAGGGGGCAACTATGGCTACACCTTC
J: TRBJ2-2; V: TRBV13; size: -; D: -; CDR3: CASSSWRLYTGELFF; DNA: TGTGCCAGCAGCTCGTGGCGGCTTTACACCGGGGAGCTGTTTTTT
J: TRBJ2-7; V: TRBV2; size: medium-sized; D: -; CDR3: CASTYTTYEQYF; DNA: TGTGCCAGCACCTACACAACGTACGAGCAGTACTTC
J: TRBJ2-7; V: TRBV6-1; size: few; D: -; CDR3: CAGGKGSYEQYF; DNA: TGTGCCGGGGGGAAAGGCTCCTACGAGCAGTACTTC
J: TRBJ1-5; V: TRBV2; size: many; D: -; CDR3: CASSEIYSNQPQHF; DNA: TGTGCCAGCAGTGAAATCTATAGCAATCAGCCCCAGCATTTT
J: TRBJ2-1; V: TRBV7-9; size: -; D: -; CDR3: CASSLDINEQFF; DNA: TGTGCCAGCAGCCTTGACATCAATGAGCAGTTCTTC
J: TRBJ1-5; V: TRBV29-1; size: many; D: -; CDR3: CSVGQNSNQPQHF; DNA: TGCAGCGTTGGACAGAATAGCAATCAGCCCCAGCATTTT